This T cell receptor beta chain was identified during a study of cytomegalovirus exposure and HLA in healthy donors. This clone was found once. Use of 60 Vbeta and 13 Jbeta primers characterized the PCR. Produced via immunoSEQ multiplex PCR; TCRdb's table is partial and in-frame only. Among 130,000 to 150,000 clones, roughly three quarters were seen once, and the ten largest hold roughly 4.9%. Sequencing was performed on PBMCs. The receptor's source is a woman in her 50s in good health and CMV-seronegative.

As DNA, the CDR3 is TGTGCCAGCAGCCCCGGAGGGGTCGCGGACGAGCAGTACTTC. Its translation is CASSPGGVADEQYF. V gene TRBV7-9 combines with J gene TRBJ2-7; D is possibly TRBD2 (6 bases). Germline CDR1 SEHNR, CDR2 FQNEAQ (reference sequence). This CDR3 comprises 14 residues. V lost 5 bases and J lost 5, with 16 bases in between.